This T cell receptor (beta chain) is from a study of blood T cell repertoires in COVID-19. Per the germline V gene, CDR1 is MDHEN and CDR2 is SYDVKM. Trimming removed 7 bases at V and 3 bases at J, with 19 bases between. The CDR3 runs 16 residues. TCRdb's copy holds only in-frame clones and misses some; the assay was immunoSEQ multiplex PCR. The profile shows roughly 300,000 clones, about nine tenths of them singletons. The chain recombines TRBV28 with TRBJ1-3, with D tentatively TRBD1 (5 bases). Sequencing input: PBMCs or T cells enriched from blood (not recorded which). This TCR derives from a man between 25 and 39 years old who had recovered from COVID-19. CDR3 nucleotides: TGTGCCAGCAAGCCTTGGGGCCCACGGAATGGAAACACCATATATTTT. Its translation: CASKPWGPRNGNTIYF.